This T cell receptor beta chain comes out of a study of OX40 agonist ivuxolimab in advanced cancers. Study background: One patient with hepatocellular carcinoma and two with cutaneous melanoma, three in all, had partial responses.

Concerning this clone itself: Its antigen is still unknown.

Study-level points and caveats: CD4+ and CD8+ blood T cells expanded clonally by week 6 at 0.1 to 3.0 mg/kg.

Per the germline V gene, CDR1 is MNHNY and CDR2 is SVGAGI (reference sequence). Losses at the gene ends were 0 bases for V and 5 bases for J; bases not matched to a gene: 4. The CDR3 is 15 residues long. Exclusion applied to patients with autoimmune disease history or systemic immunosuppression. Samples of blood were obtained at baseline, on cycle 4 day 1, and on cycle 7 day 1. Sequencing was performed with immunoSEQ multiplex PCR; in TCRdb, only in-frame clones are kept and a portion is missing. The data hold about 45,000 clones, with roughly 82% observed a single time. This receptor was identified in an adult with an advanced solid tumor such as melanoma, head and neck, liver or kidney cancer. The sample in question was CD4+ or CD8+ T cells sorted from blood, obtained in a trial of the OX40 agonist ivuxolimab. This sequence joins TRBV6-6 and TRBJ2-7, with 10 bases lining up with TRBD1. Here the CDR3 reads CASSYSGTGANEQYF. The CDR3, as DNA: TGTGCCAGCAGTTACTCCGGGACAGGGGCCAACGAGCAGTACTTC.